This entry lists 17 T cell receptor beta chains sequenced from one sample in a study of cytomegalovirus exposure and HLA in healthy donors. The PCR made use of 60 Vbeta and 13 Jbeta primers. Profiling relied on immunoSEQ multiplex PCR, and the TCRdb table lists in-frame clones only, not all of them. The top ten hold around 1.8% of the sample, which has 120,000 or so clones, approximately 80% seen once. Sequenced sample: PBMCs. These receptors were taken from a man younger than 30 in good health and CMV-seronegative.

This rearrangement joins TRBV5-1 to TRBJ1-1; TRBD1 agrees at 7 bases. The CDR3 runs 16 residues. V lost 4 bases and J lost 4; bases outside the gene matches: 13. Germline V gene lookup returns CDR1 SGHRS and CDR2 YFSETQ. The CDR3 protein is CASSPQGVQGGTEAFF. DNA of the CDR3: TGCGCCAGCAGCCCTCAGGGGGTCCAGGGGGGCACTGAAGCTTTCTTT. Variable domain in full (rest from reference TRBV5-1 and TRBJ1-1): KAGVTQTPRYLIKTRGQQVTLSCSPISGHRSVSWYQQTPGQGLQFLFEYFSETQRNKGNFPGRFSGRQFSNSRSEMNVSTLELGDSALYLCASSPQGVQGGTEAFFGQGTRLTVV.

DNA for the CDR3: TGTGCCAGCAGCCAGGAAATAGGATCTGTTGGCTACACCTTC. This codes for CASSQEIGSVGYTF. The chain joins TRBV11-1 to TRBJ1-2; D is ambiguous. CDR1 and CDR2 from the germline V gene are SGHAT and FQDESV (reference sequence). The CDR3 length is 14 residues. V lost 5 bases and J 7 bases, leaving 17 bases between the germline ends.

This chain uses TRBV6-5 with TRBJ2-7, with D uncertain. Trimming removed 0 bases from V and 0 bases from J, with 9 bases in between. The CDR3 loop spans 15 amino acids. The germline CDR1 and CDR2 sequences are MNHEY and SVGAGI. In DNA, the CDR3 is TGTGCCAGCAGTTACTCTTACAGTTCCTCCTACGAGCAGTACTTC. It yields the protein CASSYSYSSSYEQYF.

V gene TRBV7-9 combines with J gene TRBJ2-1; 11 bases align to TRBD2. Germline loops: CDR1 SEHNR, CDR2 FQNEAQ (reference sequence). V lost 5 bases to trimming and J lost 2 bases; unmatched junction nucleotides: 5. The CDR3 totals 16 residues. This CDR3 is CASSRQLAGAYNEQFF. The CDR3 coding sequence is TGTGCCAGCAGCCGACAACTAGCGGGGGCCTACAATGAGCAGTTCTTC.

The gene calls are TRBV7-8 and TRBJ1-1; possible D gene TRBD1, 5 bases. Germline CDR1 is SGHVS and CDR2 is FQNEAQ. Between the trimmed V and J ends, which lost 4 bases and 1 base, there was a span of 7 bases. This CDR3 is 13 amino acids long. CDR3 coding DNA: TGTGCCAGCAGCTCGACAGAGAACACTGAAGCTTTCTTT. Its translation: CASSSTENTEAFF. Using reference TRBV7-8 and TRBJ1-1 for the parts outside the CDR3, the full variable domain is GAGVSQSPRYKVAKRGQDVALRCDPISGHVSLFWYQQALGQGPEFLTYFQNEAQLDKSGLPSDRFFAERPEGSVSTLKIQRTQQEDSAVYLCASSSTENTEAFFGQGTRLTVV.

The chain has TRBV4-1 and TRBJ1-1; D unresolved. Trimming pared 0 bases from V and 0 bases from J, leaving 14 bases between. Germline CDR1 reads MGHRA; CDR2 reads YSYEKL. This CDR3 comprises 17 residues. The CDR3 DNA reads as TGCGCCAGCAGCCAAGATTTGCGGGTTGGGGTGAACACTGAAGCTTTCTTT. The encoded protein is CASSQDLRVGVNTEAFF.

The V and J genes are TRBV18 and TRBJ2-2, with D tentatively TRBD1 (5 bases). The CDR3 runs to 16 residues. Germline CDR1 reads KGHSH; CDR2 reads LQKENI. Trimming stripped 1 base from V and 2 bases from J, with 11 bases between. CDR3 residues: CASSPRQLENTGELFF. For the CDR3, the DNA is TGTGCCAGCTCACCACGACAGCTAGAAAACACCGGGGAGCTGTTTTTT.

The chain is built from TRBV5-8 and TRBJ2-1; 8 bases are a match to TRBD2. In germline, CDR1 is SGHTS, CDR2 YDEGEE. The CDR3 sequence is 16 residues long. With V trimmed by 4 bases and J by 10 bases, 16 bases remained unmatched. The CDR3 loop is CASSRGTRDNPWEQFF. The CDR3 nucleotides read TGTGCCAGCAGCAGGGGGACTAGAGATAACCCGTGGGAGCAGTTCTTC.

A single count supports this clone. The J gene is TRBJ1-1, the V gene TRBV21-1. TRBV21-1 is a pseudogene. This CDR3 region has 15 residues. CDR3 sequence: CASSPKAAMNTEAFF. As DNA, the CDR3 is TGTGCCAGCAGCCCTAAGGCAGCGATGAACACTGAAGCTTTCTTT.

This clone appeared a few times. The CDR3 DNA sequence: TGTGCCAGCAGTGGCCCGAGGCAGGGTAACTATGGCTACACCTTC. Its translation is CASSGPRQGNYGYTF. This sequence joins TRBV6-1 and TRBJ1-2, with a possible D match to TRBD1 (5 bases). The ends were cut back, 4 bases at V and 1 base at J, with 13 bases in the middle. CDR3 length equals 15 residues. Germline V lookup: CDR1 MNHNS, CDR2 SASEGT.

The genes are TRBV7-7 and TRBJ2-5; 9 bases fit TRBD2. Germline V gene lookup returns CDR1 SSHAT and CDR2 FNYEAQ (reference sequence). The CDR3 sequence is 14 residues long. After removal of 3 bases from V and 2 bases from J, the junction contained 1 base not matched to a gene. The CDR3 is CASSFAGGQETQYF. DNA for the CDR3: TGTGCCAGCAGCTTTGCGGGGGGGCAAGAGACCCAGTACTTC.

V and J are TRBV5-1 and TRBJ2-1, with D uncertain. Trimming removed 1 base at V and 0 bases at J, with 2 bases between. CDR3 size: 13 residues. Germline V CDR1 and CDR2: SGHRS, YFSETQ. DNA of the CDR3: TGCGCCAGCAGCTTGCGCTCCTACAATGAGCAGTTCTTC. As protein: CASSLRSYNEQFF.

This chain links TRBV29-1 with TRBJ2-1; 10 bases are shared with TRBD2. J gave up 1 base and V 6 bases, and 9 bases lay outside the gene matches. The germline V gene encodes CDR1 SQVTM and CDR2 ANQGSEA. This CDR3 contains 16 residues. The CDR3 protein is CSVPRGSGGSYNEQFF. CDR3 DNA: TGCAGCGTGCCCCGAGGTAGCGGGGGGTCCTACAATGAGCAGTTCTTC.

The gene calls are TRBV4-1 and TRBJ1-4; no definite D call. The CDR3 consists of 22 residues. The V gene lost 0 bases and the J gene lost 0 bases, with 26 bases spanning the gap. Germline lookup yields CDR1 MGHRA and CDR2 YSYEKL. This chain's CDR3 is CASSQDLQRRAPTYATNEKLFF. The CDR3 DNA reads as TGCGCCAGCAGCCAAGACTTACAACGGAGGGCCCCCACGTACGCAACTAATGAAAAACTGTTTTTT.

This sequence joins TRBV2 and TRBJ2-1; 11 bases are a match to TRBD2. The junction had 12 bases not matched to a gene; V was cut back by 7 bases and J by 7 bases. Germline V CDR1 and CDR2: SNHLY, FYNNEI. The CDR3 sequence is 16 residues long. The CDR3 DNA follows: TGTGCCAGCACCGAGATCGGGACTAGCGGCGGGAATGAGCAGTTCTTC. Its translation: CASTEIGTSGGNEQFF.

The V call is TRBV5-1, the J call TRBJ2-3; 15 nucleotides align to TRBD2. V dropped 2 bases and J dropped 6; count of bases not matched to a gene: 1. Germline-derived CDR1 and CDR2 are SGHRS and YFSETQ. This CDR3 comprises 15 residues. CDR3 bases: TGCGCCAGCAGCTTTGGGACTAGCGGGGGGGATACGCAGTATTTT. It codes for CASSFGTSGGDTQYF.

The sample holds a few counts of this clone. This chain links TRBV20-1 with TRBJ1-2, with D uncertain. The germline CDR1 and CDR2 sequences are DFQATT and SNEGSKA (reference sequence). The CDR3 is 9 amino acids. Here the CDR3 reads CQERWGYTF. The CDR3 DNA sequence: TGCCAAGAGAGATGGGGCTACACCTTC.